This T cell receptor (beta chain) was obtained from a study of T cells in Graves' hyperthyroidism and ophthalmopathy. Hyperthyroidism, newly diagnosed and lasting under 2 months, affected patients aged 18 to 65. Uncontrolled infection, other autoimmune disease, pregnancy or lactation barred patients from enrollment. Clinicians diagnosed patients from clinical symptoms, serum thyroxine and TRAb, thyroid ultrasound and orbital computed tomography. This clonotype was counted ten times or more. The CDR3 runs 13 residues. V was pared by 3 bases and J by 1 base, with 4 bases between. Germline V gives CDR1 SGHAT, CDR2 FQNNGV. RNA transcripts provided the source from which TCR beta CDR3 regions were amplified. HTBI primers were the set used in a first-round RT-PCR of the TCR CDR3. TCRdb re-called the multiplex PCR reads with MiXCR, one entry per CDR3 protein. The repertoire has about 560,000 distinct CDR3 sequences, over 15% of them found once; the top ten carry 18%.

Sequencing was carried out using blood. The chain employs TRBV11-2 and TRBJ2-4; no clear D. This TCR derives from a woman under 30 with Graves' hyperthyroidism. CDR3 residues: CASSLAAKNIQYF. Written as DNA, the CDR3 is TGTGCCAGCAGCTTGGCCGCCAAAAACATTCAGTACTTC. Variable domain in full (rest from reference TRBV11-2 and TRBJ2-4): EAGVAQSPRYKIIEKRQSVAFWCNPISGHATLYWYQQILGQGPKLLIQFQNNGVVDDSQLPKDRFSAERLKGVDSTLKIQPAKLEDSAVYLCASSLAAKNIQYFGAGTRLSVL.